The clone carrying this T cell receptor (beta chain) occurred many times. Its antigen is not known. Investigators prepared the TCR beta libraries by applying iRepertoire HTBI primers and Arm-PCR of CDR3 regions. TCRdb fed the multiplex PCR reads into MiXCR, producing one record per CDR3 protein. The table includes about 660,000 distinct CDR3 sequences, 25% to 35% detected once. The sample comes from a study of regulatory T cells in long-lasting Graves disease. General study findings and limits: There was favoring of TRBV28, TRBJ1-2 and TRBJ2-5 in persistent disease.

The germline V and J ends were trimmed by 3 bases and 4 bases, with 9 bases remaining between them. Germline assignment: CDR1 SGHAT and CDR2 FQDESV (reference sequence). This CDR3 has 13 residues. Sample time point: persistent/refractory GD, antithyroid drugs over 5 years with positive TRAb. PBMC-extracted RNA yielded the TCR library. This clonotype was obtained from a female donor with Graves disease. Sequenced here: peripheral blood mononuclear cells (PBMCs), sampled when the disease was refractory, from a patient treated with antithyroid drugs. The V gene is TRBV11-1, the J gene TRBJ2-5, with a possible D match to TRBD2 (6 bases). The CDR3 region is CASSFRAGETQYF. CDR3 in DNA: TGTGCCAGCAGCTTCAGAGCGGGAGAGACCCAGTACTTC.